The rows below give T cell receptor beta chains drawn from one sample of a study of OX40 agonist ivuxolimab in advanced cancers. Profiled with immunoSEQ multiplex PCR; TCRdb holds only in-frame clones, not every one. The sample includes 15,000 to 25,000 clones, roughly nine tenths seen only once; the top ten take around half. This specimen was CD4+ or CD8+ T cells sorted from blood, taken in a trial of the OX40 agonist ivuxolimab. The receptors derive from an adult with an advanced solid tumor such as melanoma, head and neck, liver or kidney cancer. Both conserved end residues are part of each CDR3. A D gene is named only where the DNA matches it firmly. Some rows have no size entry. The others give once, few or many, or a class for an expanded clone.

abundance: .
d_gene: .
j_gene: TRBJ2-7
v_gene: TRBV4-1
CDR3aa: CASSQAGNEQYF
CDR3nt: TGCGCCAGCAGCCAAGCCGGGAACGAGCAGTACTTC

abundance: .
d_gene: .
j_gene: TRBJ2-3
v_gene: TRBV6-5
CDR3aa: CASSTGPEDTQYF
CDR3nt: TGTGCCAGCAGTACGGGACCGGAGGATACGCAGTATTTT

abundance: once
d_gene: TRBD1
j_gene: TRBJ1-2
v_gene: TRBV19
CDR3aa: CASSMGTGVSYGYTF
CDR3nt: TGTGCCAGTAGTATGGGGACAGGGGTCAGCTATGGCTACACCTTC

abundance: .
d_gene: .
j_gene: TRBJ2-7
v_gene: TRBV7-8
CDR3aa: CASSLGDSIYEQYF
CDR3nt: TGTGCCAGCAGCCTTGGTGATTCCATCTACGAGCAGTACTTC

abundance: medium-sized
d_gene: .
j_gene: TRBJ2-1
v_gene: TRBV19
CDR3aa: CASSIGGGLYNEQFF
CDR3nt: TGTGCCAGTAGTATTGGCGGCGGCCTCTACAATGAGCAGTTCTTC

abundance: .
d_gene: .
j_gene: TRBJ2-3
v_gene: TRBV20-1
CDR3aa: CSVPVGDTQYF
CDR3nt: TGCAGTGTTCCCGTTGGGGATACGCAGTATTTT

abundance: .
d_gene: .
j_gene: TRBJ2-2
v_gene: TRBV27
CDR3aa: CAANLTGHPNTGELFF
CDR3nt: TGTGCCGCGAATTTAACGGGACACCCGAACACCGGGGAGCTGTTTTTT

abundance: .
d_gene: TRBD2
j_gene: TRBJ2-1
v_gene: TRBV19
CDR3aa: CASSTGLAGNNEQFF
CDR3nt: TGTGCCAGTAGTACAGGACTAGCGGGAAACAATGAGCAGTTCTTC

abundance: .
d_gene: TRBD1
j_gene: TRBJ1-6
v_gene: TRBV11-3
CDR3aa: CASSSSGGYYSPLHF
CDR3nt: TGTGCCAGCAGCTCCTCAGGGGGTTACTATTCACCCCTCCACTTT

abundance: once
d_gene: .
j_gene: TRBJ2-4
v_gene: TRBV27
CDR3aa: CASISRAGAKNIQYF
CDR3nt: TGTGCCAGCATTTCCCGGGCAGGGGCCAAAAACATTCAGTACTTC

abundance: .
d_gene: .
j_gene: TRBJ2-7
v_gene: TRBV4-3
CDR3aa: CASSHGTGTETYEQYF
CDR3nt: TGCGCCAGCAGCCATGGTACCGGGACGGAGACCTACGAGCAGTACTTC

abundance: once
d_gene: .
j_gene: TRBJ2-7
v_gene: TRBV27
CDR3aa: CASSLGREHYEQYF
CDR3nt: TGTGCCAGCAGTTTGGGCAGAGAACATTACGAGCAGTACTTC

abundance: .
d_gene: .
j_gene: TRBJ1-1
v_gene: TRBV5-1
CDR3aa: CASSSSPLNTEAFF
CDR3nt: TGCGCCAGCAGCTCCTCACCTTTGAACACTGAAGCTTTCTTT

abundance: once
d_gene: .
j_gene: TRBJ2-1
v_gene: TRBV19
CDR3aa: CASSNVADLEQFF
CDR3nt: TGTGCCAGTAGTAATGTAGCGGATCTCGAGCAGTTCTTC

abundance: .
d_gene: .
j_gene: TRBJ2-7
v_gene: TRBV28
CDR3aa: CASSLRGASYEQYF
CDR3nt: TGTGCCAGCAGTTTGAGAGGGGCCTCCTACGAGCAGTACTTC

abundance: .
d_gene: .
j_gene: TRBJ2-1
v_gene: TRBV5-4
CDR3aa: CASSPGGRGEQFF
CDR3nt: TGTGCCAGCAGCCCGGGTGGGAGGGGGGAGCAGTTCTTC